Listed here are 30 T cell receptor beta chains from one sample, sequenced in a study of blood T cell repertoires in COVID-19. The protocol was immunoSEQ multiplex PCR, while the TCRdb copy is restricted to in-frame clones and leaves out a portion. The sample has 15,000 to 20,000 clones, 75% to 85% seen once. Sequences were obtained from peripheral blood. Every receptor here comes from a man older than 75 with acute or convalescent COVID-19.

This rearrangement joins TRBV27 to TRBJ2-5, with D possibly matching TRBD1 (5 bases). V was trimmed by 2 bases and J by 2 bases, leaving 18 bases between them. The CDR3 is 17 residues long. In germline, CDR1 is MNHEY, CDR2 SMNVEV (reference sequence). The CDR3 nucleotides read TGTGCCAGCAGTTTAGCACCCAGCAGGGTGAAACAAGAGACCCAGTACTTC. It is translated as CASSLAPSRVKQETQYF.

The chain carries TRBV11-2 and TRBJ1-3, with 10 bases that match TRBD1. Germline values: CDR1 SGHAT, CDR2 FQNNGV. CDR3 length: 14 amino acids. The V and J ends lost 5 bases and 8 bases, in that order; junction bases with no gene match: 6. DNA of the CDR3: TGTGCCAGCAGCGAAGACAGGGGGCGTGACACCATATATTTT. Its translation: CASSEDRGRDTIYF.

The chain joins TRBV29-1 to TRBJ2-2; 9 bases match TRBD1. With 4 bases clipped from V and 2 bases from J, the junction kept 5 bases outside the gene matches. Germline V gene lookup returns CDR1 SQVTM and CDR2 ANQGSEA. CDR3 length equals 15 residues. The CDR3 loop reads CSVGYTGGNTGELFF. The CDR3 nucleotides read TGCAGCGTTGGGTATACAGGGGGCAACACCGGGGAGCTGTTTTTT.

As DNA, the CDR3 is TGTGCCAGCAGCACTTGGGACAGAATAATCAATCAGCCCCAGCATTTT. Residues: CASSTWDRIINQPQHF. The chain couples TRBV21-1 to TRBJ1-5; the table names TRBD1, a call not compared with the DNA. TRBV21-1 is listed as a pseudogene. This CDR3 comprises 16 residues.

V is TRBV5-4 and J is TRBJ1-4; D is unresolved. The CDR3 loop spans 14 amino acids. Germline V gene lookup returns CDR1 SGHNT and CDR2 YYREEE (reference sequence). V gave up 6 bases and J gave up 4 bases, with 13 bases separating them. The CDR3: CASTLEAGNEKLFF. The CDR3 DNA is TGTGCCAGCACCCTCGAGGCGGGTAATGAAAAACTGTTTTTT.

This chain links TRBV7-9 with TRBJ1-5; possibly TRBD1 for D (6 bases). Germline CDR1 is SEHNR and CDR2 is FQNEAQ (reference sequence). Trimming removed 2 bases at V and 0 bases at J, with 14 bases between. The length of the CDR3 is 17 residues. The chain's CDR3 is CASSLTQGGYSNQPQHF. The CDR3 DNA reads as TGTGCCAGCAGCTTAACACAGGGTGGTTATAGCAATCAGCCCCAGCATTTT.

This clone was picked up a small number of times. One end of the junction is discordant with germline, which a read error may explain. The V gene is TRBV18, the J gene TRBJ2-1; unclear D gene. The CDR3 runs to 13 residues. Germline CDR1 reads KGHSH; CDR2 reads LQKENI. The CDR3 region has the DNA TGTGCCAGCTCACCCGACTCCAACAATGAGCAGTTCTTC. It encodes CASSPDSNNEQFF.

The V call is TRBV10-2, the J call TRBJ1-6; 9 bases map to TRBD1. This CDR3 has 15 amino acids. The V gene end was trimmed by 7 bases and the J gene end by 9 bases; junction bases not matched to a gene: 10. Germline CDR1 is WSHSY and CDR2 is SAAADI. CDR3 nucleotides: TGCGCCAGCACGGGACAGGGCGCTCCCAGTTCACCCCTCCACTTT. Amino acid sequence: CASTGQGAPSSPLHF.

This chain joins TRBV10-3 and TRBJ2-4; 12 bases agree with TRBD2. The ends lost 3 bases at V and 0 bases at J; junction bases unmatched: 3. The CDR3 spans 17 residues. Per the germline V gene, CDR1 is ENHRY and CDR2 is SYGVKD. The CDR3 nucleotides read TGTGCCATCAGTGATTCTAGCGGGGGGGTAGCCAAAAACATTCAGTACTTC. Its protein product is CAISDSSGGVAKNIQYF.

The chain employs TRBV5-4 and TRBJ2-7; D gene uncertain. Per the germline V gene, CDR1 is SGHNT and CDR2 is YYREEE (reference sequence). The CDR3 loop spans 13 amino acids. The V end lost 3 bases, the J end lost 5 bases, and 12 bases lay between the germline ends. The CDR3 protein is CASSSTRANEQYF. The DNA of the CDR3 is TGTGCCAGCAGCTCTACGCGCGCGAACGAGCAGTACTTC.

This clone appeared a single time. This chain connects TRBV2 to TRBJ2-1, with D perhaps TRBD1 (6 bases). The CDR3 extends over 12 amino acids. The V gene lost 8 bases and the J gene lost 10 bases, with 15 bases spanning the gap. Germline CDR1 SNHLY, CDR2 FYNNEI. The CDR3 region is CASGAWTAEQFF. The CDR3 DNA is TGTGCCAGCGGGGCGTGGACAGCCGAGCAGTTCTTC. The full variable domain, rest sourced from reference TRBV2 and TRBJ2-1, is EPEVTQTPSHQVTQMGQEVILRCVPISNHLYFYWYRQILGQKVEFLVSFYNNEISEKSEIFDDQFSVERPDGSNFTLKIRSTKLEDSAMYFCASGAWTAEQFFGPGTRLTVL.

V usage is TRBV19 and J usage is TRBJ1-4, with D perhaps matching TRBD1 (6 bases). CDR1 is LNHDA, CDR2 SQIVND, per germline (reference sequence). The V gene lost 7 bases and the J gene lost 8 bases, with 14 bases spanning the gap. The CDR3 covers 13 residues. CDR3 sequence reads: CASTRQAGEKLFF. The CDR3 nucleotides read TGTGCCAGTACCAGACAGGCCGGCGAAAAACTGTTTTTT.

V and J are TRBV4-2 and TRBJ1-2; D uncertain. Trimming removed 4 bases at V and 6 bases at J, with 21 bases between. CDR3 length: 16 amino acids. Germline V CDR1 and CDR2: LGHNA, YNFKEQ. CDR3 amino acids: CASSPTRTLQRDGYTF. CDR3 DNA sequence: TGTGCCAGCAGCCCTACAAGGACCCTGCAGCGGGATGGCTACACCTTC.

This chain uses TRBV2 with TRBJ1-6; D is perhaps TRBD1 (6 bases). The germline gives CDR1 SNHLY, CDR2 FYNNEI. V dropped 2 bases and J dropped 10 bases, with 12 bases sitting between them. The CDR3 has 14 residues. Written as DNA, the CDR3 is TGTGCCAGCAGTGAAAGTATGACAGGCTCACCCCTCCACTTT. Residues: CASSESMTGSPLHF. Full variable domain (remainder filled in from reference TRBV2 and TRBJ1-6): EPEVTQTPSHQVTQMGQEVILRCVPISNHLYFYWYRQILGQKVEFLVSFYNNEISEKSEIFDDQFSVERPDGSNFTLKIRSTKLEDSAMYFCASSESMTGSPLHFGNGTRLTVT.

This chain uses TRBV10-3 with TRBJ2-7; TRBD1 matches 7 bases. Germline trimming cut 6 bases from V and 0 bases from J; bases unmatched to any gene: 11. The CDR3 runs to 16 residues. The germline V gene encodes CDR1 ENHRY and CDR2 SYGVKD. CDR3 region: CAISVGGRTDSYEQYF. CDR3 nucleotides: TGTGCCATCAGCGTAGGGGGCCGGACAGACTCCTACGAGCAGTACTTC.

The V and J genes are TRBV6-5 and TRBJ1-1; possibly TRBD1 for D (6 bases). Trimming shortened V by 6 bases and J by 4 bases, and 15 bases separated the two germline ends. The CDR3 runs 14 residues. Germline CDR1 MNHEY, CDR2 SVGAGI. The CDR3 protein is CASSLQGPSTEAFF. The CDR3 coding sequence is TGTGCCAGCAGCTTACAGGGACCGAGCACTGAAGCTTTCTTT.

This chain uses TRBV18 with TRBJ2-7; TRBD1 agrees at 7 bases. Germline CDR1 and CDR2: KGHSH and LQKENI. This CDR3 is 13 amino acids long. V lost 2 bases to trimming and J lost 5 bases; unmatched junction nucleotides: 3. The DNA for the CDR3 is TGTGCCAGCTCACCAGTCGGGACAGACGAGCAGTACTTC. It specifies CASSPVGTDEQYF. Filled out from reference TRBV18 and TRBJ2-7, the complete variable domain reads NAGVMQNPRHLVRRRGQEARLRCSPMKGHSHVYWYRQLPEEGLKFMVYLQKENIIDESGMPKERFSAEFPKEGPSILRIQQVVRGDSAAYFCASSPVGTDEQYFGPGTRLTVT.

The chain uses TRBV6-5 and TRBJ1-5; perhaps TRBD1 as D (5 bases). The length of the CDR3 is 15 residues. V was shortened by 0 bases and J by 3 bases, with 9 bases between the two germline ends. CDR1 and CDR2 from the germline V gene are MNHEY and SVGAGI. DNA for the CDR3: TGTGCCAGCAGTTACTCATCAGGGAACAATCAGCCCCAGCATTTT. Translated, it gives CASSYSSGNNQPQHF.

V usage is TRBV25-1 and J usage is TRBJ2-7; perhaps TRBD1 as D (6 bases). V lost 5 bases and J 3 bases, leaving 20 bases between the germline ends. This CDR3 is built from 16 residues. From germline, CDR1 is MGHDK and CDR2 SYGVNS. CDR3 sequence reads: CASSPPGTGTNYEQYF. CDR3 nucleotides: TGTGCCAGCAGTCCCCCGGGCACCGGGACAAACTACGAGCAGTACTTC.

This clone was seen a handful of times. This chain links TRBV19 with TRBJ1-2; 9 bases line up with TRBD1. Germline assignment: CDR1 LNHDA and CDR2 SQIVND (reference sequence). This CDR3 is 15 amino acids long. J was trimmed by 4 bases and V by 4 bases; bases with no gene match: 7. CDR3 region: CASSRGQGRGYGYTF. CDR3 sequence (DNA): TGTGCCAGTAGTAGGGGACAGGGAAGGGGCTATGGCTACACCTTC.

The chain combines TRBV4-3 with TRBJ1-4, with 11 bases matching TRBD1. Germline-derived CDR1 and CDR2 are LGHNA and YSLEER. This CDR3 comprises 17 residues. V lost 1 base and J lost 14; bases outside the gene matches: 15. The CDR3 DNA follows: TGCGCCAGCAGCCAAGCTCCTCTGGGACAGGGGGGCGTCTTCCTGTTTTTT. This translates into CASSQAPLGQGGVFLFF.

This clone was counted between two and nine times. This chain joins TRBV6-5 and TRBJ2-7; D possibly corresponds to TRBD2 (5 bases). V was shortened by 8 bases and J by 3 bases, with 11 bases between the two germline ends. This CDR3 spans 12 amino acids. Germline V gives CDR1 MNHEY, CDR2 SVGAGI. CDR3 coding DNA: TGTGCCAGCCGCGGCGGAGGCTACGAGCAGTACTTC. Protein sequence: CASRGGGYEQYF.

The chain links TRBV19 to TRBJ1-5, with TRBD1 matching 10 bases. The germline CDR1 and CDR2 sequences are LNHDA and SQIVND (reference sequence). The CDR3 contains 16 residues. Losses at the gene ends were 9 bases for V and 6 bases for J; bases not matched to a gene: 14. The CDR3 bases are TGTGCCAGCGGATCCGGGACAGGGGAACAGGGTCAGCCCCAGCATTTT. The encoded protein is CASGSGTGEQGQPQHF.

This chain joins TRBV7-9 and TRBJ2-1; 9 bases are shared with TRBD1. In germline, CDR1 is SEHNR, CDR2 FQNEAQ (reference sequence). V was pared by 5 bases and J by 5 bases, with 7 bases of the junction left unmatched. The CDR3 is 15 amino acids. The CDR3 protein is CASSPTGTGNNEQFF. CDR3 coding DNA: TGTGCCAGCAGCCCTACCGGGACAGGGAACAATGAGCAGTTCTTC.

This chain uses TRBV19 with TRBJ1-4; 10 bases are shared with TRBD1. Trimming at V came to 3 bases and at J to 3 bases, leaving 7 bases not matched to a gene. Germline CDR1 reads LNHDA; CDR2 reads SQIVND (reference sequence). The CDR3 covers 17 residues. The CDR3 region has the DNA TGTGCCAGTAGTATCGGGACAGGGGTTTTGGCTAATGAAAAACTGTTTTTT. Its protein is CASSIGTGVLANEKLFF. The entire variable domain, with the rest obtained from reference TRBV19 and TRBJ1-4, is as follows: DGGITQSPKYLFRKEGQNVTLSCEQNLNHDAMYWYRQDPGQGLRLIYYSQIVNDFQKGDIAEGYSVSREKKESFPLTVTSAQKNPTAFYLCASSIGTGVLANEKLFFGSGTQLSVL.

The chain couples TRBV29-1 to TRBJ1-2; the D gene is possibly TRBD1 (5 bases). Deletions cut 4 bases from V and 4 bases from J, with 7 bases between. Germline V lookup: CDR1 SQVTM, CDR2 ANQGSEA. This CDR3 is 11 amino acids long. The CDR3 loop reads CSVAGFYGYTF. DNA for the CDR3: TGCAGCGTTGCAGGGTTCTATGGCTACACCTTC.

CDR3 protein: CASSFQGATEAFF. DNA for the CDR3: TGTGCCAGCAGCTTTCAGGGGGCGACTGAAGCTTTCTTT. The chain is built from TRBV11-2 and TRBJ1-1; 8 nucleotides align to TRBD1. CDR1 is SGHAT, CDR2 FQNNGV, per germline. The junction had 2 bases not matched to a gene; V was cut back by 3 bases and J by 5 bases. The CDR3 extends over 13 amino acids.

The J gene is TRBJ2-2, the V gene TRBV21-1; TRBD1 is the table's D call and was not checked against the DNA. TRBV21-1 is described as a pseudogene. The CDR3 runs to 15 residues. CDR3 in amino acids: CASSIQGALIGELFF. CDR3 sequence (DNA): TGTGCCAGCAGCATCCAGGGGGCGCTGATCGGGGAGCTGTTTTTT.

The V call is TRBV5-1, the J call TRBJ2-3, with a possible D match to TRBD1 (6 bases). Per germline, CDR1 SGHRS and CDR2 YFSETQ. This CDR3 has 14 amino acids. V lost 7 bases and J 4 bases, leaving 16 bases between the germline ends. CDR3 sequence reads: CASSGTTGPDTQYF. In nucleotides, the CDR3 is TGCGCCAGCTCAGGGACAACGGGCCCAGATACGCAGTATTTT. Based on the CDR3 plus reference TRBV5-1 and TRBJ2-3, the full variable domain is KAGVTQTPRYLIKTRGQQVTLSCSPISGHRSVSWYQQTPGQGLQFLFEYFSETQRNKGNFPGRFSGRQFSNSRSEMNVSTLELGDSALYLCASSGTTGPDTQYFGPGTRLTVL.

This clone was observed once. The chain combines TRBV5-1 with TRBJ2-3; the D gene is possibly TRBD1 (6 bases). The CDR3 is 14 residues long. Germline CDR1 SGHRS, CDR2 YFSETQ. Deletions cut 4 bases from V and 2 bases from J, with 11 bases between. The CDR3 region is CASSLGTPTDTQYF. The CDR3 DNA reads as TGCGCCAGCAGCCTGGGGACACCCACAGATACGCAGTATTTT.